This T cell receptor beta chain is from a study of blood T cell repertoires in COVID-19. About the study: Donors in the United States, Italy and Spain gave samples during acute or convalescent COVID-19.

All enrollees were about 18 to 100 years old and from fewer than 25 US areas. Trimming removed 5 bases from V and 7 bases from J; junction bases left unmatched: 7. Germline lookup yields CDR1 MRHNA and CDR2 SNTAGT. The CDR3 loop spans 14 amino acids. Original analysis: Reference gene primers were amplified, and this amplification served to estimate nucleated cell counts. Only in-frame clones appear in the TCRdb table, and some are missing; sequencing was by immunoSEQ multiplex PCR. That table supplies the V and J calls and clone size; D and trimming were determined from the DNA. The data show hundreds of thousands of clones, 87% seen once.

The sample comprised PBMCs or T cells enriched from blood (not recorded which). The J gene is TRBJ1-4, the V gene TRBV6-4; TRBD1 agrees at 7 bases. This TCR derives from a woman under 30 with acute COVID-19. CDR3 in DNA: TGTGCCAGCAGTCCAGGGGGGAGCGGTGAAAAACTGTTTTTT. Its translation: CASSPGGSGEKLFF.